The source of this T cell receptor (beta chain) is a study of T cell responses to AZD1222 COVID-19 vaccine (dated by TCRdb to about 2021). Study-level background: A total of 230 to 250 trial participants underwent TCR sequencing, of whom about 210 had received two doses of AZD1222 and roughly 26 had received two doses of the MenACWY control vaccine. Trial participants were enrolled by age into subgroups of 18-55, 56-69 and 70-plus years, and around 140, 26 and 57 TCR-sequenced participants, respectively, were included in these subgroups. The research as a whole found: The 56-69-year group was small, and its depth increase did not reach significance, likely because of low power. Epitopes outside the regions mutated in the B.1.351 and B.1.1.7 variants were reportedly recognized by nearly half of the unique spike-specific TCRs. No day 14 peak-response samples were available, so repertoires were characterized only after the peak T cell response. Conclusions about previously exposed vaccinees are limited because only five to seven AZD1222 recipients were SARS-CoV-2 seropositive at baseline. Participants were mostly white British and included more females than males, and it was suggested by the authors that clonal diversity may have been underestimated. Vaccine-associated CD4 TCRs spanned the whole spike protein, with dominant responses in regions 160-218 and 743-854. After two AZD1222 doses, spike-specific TCR breadth and depth were significantly higher than at day 0 and than in MenACWY recipients.

What the time point label conveys for this sample: about 28 days (+/-7) after the second vaccine dose. AZD1222 recipients given second doses at about 4 weeks or at about 12 weeks were pooled, since spike-specific TCR depth and breadth were not found to differ between the two schedules. The vaccinee samples were drawn from two UK trials, COV001 and COV002, one of which was a single-blind randomized controlled phase 2/3 trial testing AZD1222 (ChAdOx1 nCoV-19) in healthy adults. For TCRbeta chain sequencing, PBMC samples from trial participants were taken at day 0 and at day 28 after the second dose. About this clone itself: Its cognate antigen has yet to be identified. No base-level quality is on record; no much larger clone is a single base apart.

The germline V gene encodes CDR1 SGHAT and CDR2 FQDESV (reference sequence). The trim is 2 bases for V and 1 base for J, with a gap of 14 bases between the germline ends. The CDR3 has 16 amino acids, counting the end cysteine and phenylalanine. Here the CDR3 DNA is all that survives: 48 bases in frame from base 1. The CDR3 regions of human TCRbeta chains were analyzed by immunosequencing. Turning to the authors' computational methods: Repertoire TCRs were matched against a reference library of SARS-CoV-2-specific TCRs generated with the MIRA antigen-specificity platform. Breadth was defined as the fraction of unique TCRs that were SARS-CoV-2-associated. Depth was defined as the fraction of total T cells that were SARS-CoV-2-associated. Using the MIRA data, each spike-specific TCR was mapped to the spike region that the TCR reacts to and placed in a CD4 or CD8 class. Log10-transformed breadth and depth values were compared by one-way ANOVA with Sidak's multiple comparisons tests. TCRdb limited this immuneACCESS table to in-frame rearrangements with V and J called. A share of clones is missing; checked studies link under half to unresolved V genes, and the rest is unexplained. Clone size and V and J calls were adopted from that table, with D and trimming inferred from the DNA. This sample gives some 110,000 clones in total; roughly 89% of them show up just once. The ten largest clones take up 35% to 50% of the sample.

This TCR was sampled from an adult who received the AZD1222 COVID-19 vaccine. Source: peripheral blood, taken 28 days after the second AZD1222 dose. The rearranged segments are TRBV11-1 and TRBJ2-5, with the D gene possibly TRBD1 or TRBD2, each one fitting 6 bases. In nucleotides, the sequence is TGTGCCAGCAGCTTACACAGGAGGGACATCCAAGAGACCCAGTACTTC. Translated, it gives CASSLHRRDIQETQYF.